This T cell receptor beta chain was observed in a study of blood T cell repertoires in COVID-19. Study in general: Whether acute or convalescent, the COVID-19 samples came from the United States, Italy and Spain. T cells, B-cell-depleted T cells, or PBMCs supplied cDNA or gDNA.

Original methodology: Estimated nucleated cell counts came from reference gene primer amplification. Here immunoSEQ multiplex PCR was the method, and the copy in TCRdb shows in-frame clones only, minus some. Clonal size and the V and J genes are those of that table, whereas D and trimming came from the DNA. Among 350,000 to 450,000 clones listed, around 85% were seen once. Trimming pared 8 bases from V and 0 bases from J, leaving 8 bases between. The CDR3 runs 13 residues. CDR1 and CDR2 (germline): GTSNPN, SVGIG (reference sequence). This receptor was identified in a woman aged 18-35 years with acute or convalescent COVID-19. The rearrangement links TRBV30 to TRBJ1-6; D is undetermined. Material for sequencing was peripheral blood. The CDR3 DNA sequence: TGTGCCGGAGGGAGCTCCTATAATTCACCCCTCCACTTT. It yields the protein CAGGSSYNSPLHF.